This T cell receptor (beta chain) was identified in a study of regulatory T cells in long-lasting Graves disease. Study conclusions and caveats: TCR diversity in persistent Graves' patients was below that of newly diagnosed ones.

Time point denoted: newly diagnosed GD, antithyroid drugs for less than 3 months. The authors made the TCR library using RNA they extracted from PBMCs. The table lists this clonotype with many counts. Its antigen is still unknown. CDR1 and CDR2 from the germline V gene are DFQATT and SNEGSKA (reference sequence). V was pared by 5 bases and J by 7 bases, with 15 bases between. The length of the CDR3 is 14 residues. With iRepertoire HTBI primers and Arm-PCR of CDR3 regions, TCR beta libraries were built. Each CDR3 protein gets one entry after TCRdb re-called the multiplex PCR reads with MiXCR. The data contain about 620,000 distinct CDR3 sequences, approximately 15% of them singletons. The sample was also reused in another study, on T cells in Graves' hyperthyroidism and ophthalmopathy. That report adds: If no ophthalmopathy progression occurred within 18 months, Graves' hyperthyroidism was stable. Diagnosis relied on clinical symptoms, serum thyroxine and TRAb, thyroid ultrasound and orbital computed tomography.

This sample comprised peripheral blood mononuclear cells (PBMCs), obtained at new diagnosis, from a patient treated with antithyroid drugs. The clonotype was recovered from a young woman with Graves disease. The chain carries TRBV20-1 and TRBJ1-6; D gene uncertain. CDR3 amino acids: CSADIDRTNSPLHF. The CDR3 DNA reads as TGCAGTGCTGATATAGACCGAACCAATTCACCCCTCCACTTT.